Shown below are 24 T cell receptor beta chains from a single sample sequenced in a study of cytomegalovirus exposure and HLA in healthy donors. PCR used 60 Vbeta primers and 13 Jbeta primers. Method: immunoSEQ multiplex PCR; TCRdb's copy keeps in-frame clones and lacks some. The data contain about 55,000 clones, around 62% of them singletons. Sequencing input: PBMCs. The receptors were sampled from a human donor in good health.

The chain carries TRBV7-2 and TRBJ2-3, with D perhaps TRBD2 (5 bases). The CDR3 runs 15 residues. Trimming removed 1 base at V and 2 bases at J, with 10 bases between. The germline V gene encodes CDR1 SGHTA and CDR2 FQGNSA. In DNA, the CDR3 is TGTGCCAGCAGCTTAGGAGCGGACCACACAGATACGCAGTATTTT. It yields the protein CASSLGADHTDTQYF.

The V and J genes are TRBV5-6 and TRBJ2-3, with a tentative D call TRBD2 (6 bases). The CDR3 loop spans 16 amino acids. The germline V gene has CDR1 SGHDT and CDR2 YYEEEE. The V end was cut by 3 bases, the J end by 1 base, with 15 bases between. The DNA of the CDR3 is TGTGCCAGCAGCTCCACCGGGAGCACCCGCACAGATACGCAGTATTTT. Its protein is CASSSTGSTRTDTQYF. Looking up the rest from reference TRBV5-6 and TRBJ2-3 gives the full variable domain: DAGVTQSPTHLIKTRGQQVTLRCSPKSGHDTVSWYQQALGQGPQFIFQYYEEEERQRGNFPDRFSGHQFPNYSSELNVNALLLGDSALYLCASSSTGSTRTDTQYFGPGTRLTVL.

The chain recombines TRBV11-2 with TRBJ2-3, with TRBD2 matching 12 bases. Germline CDR1 reads SGHAT; CDR2 reads FQNNGV. J was trimmed by 5 bases and V by 4 bases; bases with no gene match: 10. The CDR3 consists of 17 residues. CDR3 amino acids: CASSSPASGGARDTQYF. The CDR3 DNA sequence: TGTGCCAGCAGCTCCCCGGCTAGCGGGGGGGCAAGAGATACGCAGTATTTT. The full variable domain, rest sourced from reference TRBV11-2 and TRBJ2-3, is EAGVAQSPRYKIIEKRQSVAFWCNPISGHATLYWYQQILGQGPKLLIQFQNNGVVDDSQLPKDRFSAERLKGVDSTLKIQPAKLEDSAVYLCASSSPASGGARDTQYFGPGTRLTVL.

This clone occurred once. The chain employs TRBV6-1 and TRBJ2-7; D not certain. Per the germline V gene, CDR1 is MNHNS and CDR2 is SASEGT. This CDR3 has 11 amino acids. Trimming took off 2 bases at V and 7 bases at J, with 6 bases between the two ends. This CDR3 reads CASSEWAEQYF. The CDR3 DNA is TGTGCCAGCAGTGAATGGGCGGAGCAGTACTTC.

The rearrangement joins TRBV2 to TRBJ1-2; 8 bases match TRBD1. The V gene end was trimmed by 3 bases and the J gene end by 7 bases; junction bases not matched to a gene: 10. Germline-derived CDR1 and CDR2 are SNHLY and FYNNEI. This CDR3 has 15 residues. The CDR3 DNA reads as TGTGCCAGCAGTGAGGTCCCAGGGGGCGGATTTGGCTACACCTTC. Translated: CASSEVPGGGFGYTF.

The sample holds a few counts of this clone. This chain links TRBV7-9 with TRBJ2-5; TRBD2 aligns across 8 bases. The CDR3 totals 15 residues. Germline V lookup: CDR1 SEHNR, CDR2 FQNEAQ (reference sequence). The junction had 12 bases not matched to a gene; V was cut back by 5 bases and J by 7 bases. CDR3 sequence (DNA): TGTGCCAGCAGCCCCCGGGGGGGCCAGTTGTCGACCCAGTACTTC. Residues: CASSPRGGQLSTQYF.

The V call is TRBV5-1, the J call TRBJ2-7, with D tentatively TRBD2 (5 bases). Germline V CDR1 and CDR2: SGHRS, YFSETQ. The V end was cut by 4 bases, the J end by 2 bases, with 13 bases between. The CDR3 sequence is 14 residues long. CDR3 nucleotides: TGCGCCAGCAGCGCCCGGGGTAGCGCCTACGAGCAGTACTTC. Translating gives CASSARGSAYEQYF.

The sample holds a few counts of this clone. This sequence joins TRBV30 and TRBJ1-4; no firm D call. The CDR3 has 12 residues. Germline CDR1 GTSNPN, CDR2 SVGIG (reference sequence). V lost 0 bases to trimming and J lost 8 bases, with 7 bases between them. The CDR3 here is CAWSVYKEKLFF. DNA of the CDR3: TGTGCCTGGAGTGTATACAAGGAAAAACTGTTTTTT.

The gene calls are TRBV6-6 and TRBJ1-4, with a possible D match to TRBD1 (6 bases). V dropped 6 bases and J dropped 9 bases, with 14 bases sitting between them. CDR1 and CDR2 (germline): MNHNY, SVGAGI (reference sequence). The CDR3 is 13 amino acids. In DNA form, the CDR3 reads TGTGCCAGCAGGGGACAAAGGGAGAAAAAACTGTTTTTT. Translation gives CASRGQREKKLFF.

The chain combines TRBV9 with TRBJ2-5; perhaps TRBD2 as D (6 bases). CDR1 is SGDLS and CDR2 is YYNGEE in the germline V gene. V was clipped by 0 bases and J by 5 bases, with 14 bases between them. The CDR3 length is 15 residues. This CDR3 reads CASSVGLAGTETQYF. DNA of the CDR3: TGTGCCAGCAGCGTAGGTCTCGCGGGAACGGAGACCCAGTACTTC. Full variable domain (missing parts from reference TRBV9 and TRBJ2-5): DSGVTQTPKHLITATGQRVTLRCSPRSGDLSVYWYQQSLDQGLQFLIQYYNGEERAKGNILERFSAQQFPDLHSELNLSSLELGDSALYFCASSVGLAGTETQYFGPGTRLLVL.

The gene calls are TRBV6-5 and TRBJ2-5; D is possibly TRBD2 (6 bases). This CDR3 has 16 residues. V was cut by 4 bases and J by 5 bases, with 20 bases left in between. Per germline, CDR1 MNHEY and CDR2 SVGAGI. This CDR3 reads CASSFRAGSGRETQYF. The CDR3 coding sequence is TGTGCCAGCAGTTTTAGAGCGGGCTCTGGTAGGGAGACCCAGTACTTC.

The chain carries TRBV30 and TRBJ1-4; D gene uncertain. This CDR3 comprises 15 residues. V shed 0 bases and J shed 0 bases, with 8 bases lying between them. Per germline, CDR1 GTSNPN and CDR2 SVGIG (reference sequence). CDR3: CAWSVQIATNEKLFF. CDR3 nucleotides: TGTGCCTGGAGTGTACAGATAGCAACTAATGAAAAACTGTTTTTT.

The chain joins TRBV7-9 to TRBJ2-5; 13 nucleotides align to TRBD2. The junction had 2 bases not matched to a gene; V was cut back by 5 bases and J by 2 bases. This CDR3 has 15 residues. Germline V gene lookup returns CDR1 SEHNR and CDR2 FQNEAQ (reference sequence). The CDR3 DNA reads as TGTGCCAGCAGCGGGGGACTAGCGGGGCAAGAGACCCAGTACTTC. This encodes CASSGGLAGQETQYF.

This clone was seen only once. The chain couples TRBV6-4 to TRBJ2-5, with D unclear. CDR1 is MRHNA, CDR2 SNTAGT, per germline. The V gene lost 0 bases and the J gene lost 5 bases, with 16 bases spanning the gap. The CDR3 is 16 residues long. The CDR3 DNA reads as TGTGCCAGCAGTGACTCTTCCGAGAAACAGTGGGAGACCCAGTACTTC. Protein: CASSDSSEKQWETQYF.

Of note for this clone: Other DNA sequences within the sample encode an identical CDR3. The chain joins TRBV4-1 to TRBJ1-1; D is undetermined. This CDR3 is built from 14 residues. Germline loops: CDR1 MGHRA, CDR2 YSYEKL. The V and J ends lost 0 bases and 1 base respectively, with 6 bases between them. CDR3 sequence: CASSQDAGNTEAFF. As DNA, the CDR3 is TGCGCCAGCAGCCAAGACGCCGGGAACACTGAAGCTTTCTTT.

J is TRBJ1-2 and V is TRBV5-8, with unresolved D. Deletions cut 1 base from V and 8 bases from J, with 15 bases between. Germline CDR1 is SGHTS and CDR2 is YDEGEE. The CDR3 totals 14 residues. CDR3 in amino acids: CASSLLLGPGGYTF. As DNA, the CDR3 is TGTGCCAGCAGCTTGTTGTTAGGGCCGGGAGGCTACACCTTC.

For the CDR3, the DNA is TGTGCCATCAGGATCTCGACAGGATATGCTGAAGCTTTCTTT. It encodes CAIRISTGYAEAFF. This sequence joins TRBV10-3 and TRBJ1-1; tentatively, D is TRBD1 (6 bases). CDR1 and CDR2 from the germline V gene are ENHRY and SYGVKD. This CDR3 has 14 residues. The V end was cut by 6 bases, the J end by 6 bases, with 17 bases between.

This clone has a handful of counts. The chain carries TRBV14 and TRBJ1-2, with 9 bases fitting TRBD1. Trimming removed 6 bases from V and 6 bases from J; junction bases left unmatched: 11. This CDR3 comprises 15 residues. CDR1 SGHDN and CDR2 FVKESK come from the germline V gene. The CDR3, as DNA: TGTGCCAGCAGTCCCGGGACAGGGAGATTGGATGGCTACACCTTC. Its translation is CASSPGTGRLDGYTF. Full variable domain (outside the CDR3, taken from reference TRBV14 and TRBJ1-2): EAGVTQFPSHSVIEKGQTVTLRCDPISGHDNLYWYRRVMGKEIKFLLHFVKESKQDESGMPNNRFLAERTGGTYSTLKVQPAELEDSGVYFCASSPGTGRLDGYTFGSGTRLTVV.

The chain joins TRBV19 to TRBJ2-5; D is uncertain. Per the germline V gene, CDR1 is LNHDA and CDR2 is SQIVND (reference sequence). The CDR3 is 14 amino acids. Trimming shortened V by 1 base and J by 0 bases, and 6 bases separated the two germline ends. The CDR3 DNA follows: TGTGCCAGTAGTATAGGCGCCAACCAAGAGACCCAGTACTTC. This gives the protein CASSIGANQETQYF.

Only one count was recorded for this clone. The gene calls are TRBV6-1 and TRBJ2-7; 10 bases fit TRBD1. The junction had 3 bases not matched to a gene; V was cut back by 4 bases and J by 0 bases. Germline lookup yields CDR1 MNHNS and CDR2 SASEGT. This CDR3 contains 15 residues. CDR3 coding DNA: TGTGCCAGCAGTGTGGGACAGGGGAGCTCCTACGAGCAGTACTTC. Translated, it gives CASSVGQGSSYEQYF.

The chain has TRBV6-6 and TRBJ1-4, with a possible D match to TRBD1 (5 bases). The CDR3 covers 13 residues. V was trimmed by 8 bases and J by 8 bases, leaving 15 bases between them. Germline assignment: CDR1 MNHNY and CDR2 SVGAGI (reference sequence). Here the CDR3 reads CASCNQGYEKLFF. The CDR3 DNA is TGTGCCAGCTGTAATCAGGGTTACGAAAAACTGTTTTTT.

The chain employs TRBV5-1 and TRBJ1-1; the match to TRBD1 covers 7 bases. V lost 3 bases and J lost 0; bases outside the gene matches: 14. CDR1 and CDR2 from the germline V gene are SGHRS and YFSETQ. There are 18 residues in the CDR3. The DNA of the CDR3 is TGCGCCAGCAGCTGGGACAGCTCGAACTTTGCGATGAACACTGAAGCTTTCTTT. It is translated as CASSWDSSNFAMNTEAFF.

For this clone: An end of the junction does not agree with germline; a read error may underlie this. The sample holds other DNA sequences that translate to the same CDR3. The chain combines TRBV15 with TRBJ1-5, with D tentatively TRBD1 (5 bases). Germline CDR1 reads LNHNV; CDR2 reads YYDKDF (reference sequence). The CDR3 contains 14 residues. CDR3 coding DNA: TGCGCCACCAGCAGAGATTGGGGGGACCAGCCCCAGCATTTT. Its translation: CATSRDWGDQPQHF.

The gene calls are TRBV9 and TRBJ1-1, with D possibly being TRBD1 (5 bases). Germline V gene lookup returns CDR1 SGDLS and CDR2 YYNGEE. V dropped 3 bases and J dropped 5 bases, with 23 bases sitting between them. This CDR3 region has 17 residues. Written as DNA, the CDR3 is TGTGCCAGCAGCGGAGCCGTGGACGCGGGGGAAAGGACTGAAGCTTTCTTT. This encodes CASSGAVDAGERTEAFF. Filled out from reference TRBV9 and TRBJ1-1, the complete variable domain reads DSGVTQTPKHLITATGQRVTLRCSPRSGDLSVYWYQQSLDQGLQFLIQYYNGEERAKGNILERFSAQQFPDLHSELNLSSLELGDSALYFCASSGAVDAGERTEAFFGQGTRLTVV.